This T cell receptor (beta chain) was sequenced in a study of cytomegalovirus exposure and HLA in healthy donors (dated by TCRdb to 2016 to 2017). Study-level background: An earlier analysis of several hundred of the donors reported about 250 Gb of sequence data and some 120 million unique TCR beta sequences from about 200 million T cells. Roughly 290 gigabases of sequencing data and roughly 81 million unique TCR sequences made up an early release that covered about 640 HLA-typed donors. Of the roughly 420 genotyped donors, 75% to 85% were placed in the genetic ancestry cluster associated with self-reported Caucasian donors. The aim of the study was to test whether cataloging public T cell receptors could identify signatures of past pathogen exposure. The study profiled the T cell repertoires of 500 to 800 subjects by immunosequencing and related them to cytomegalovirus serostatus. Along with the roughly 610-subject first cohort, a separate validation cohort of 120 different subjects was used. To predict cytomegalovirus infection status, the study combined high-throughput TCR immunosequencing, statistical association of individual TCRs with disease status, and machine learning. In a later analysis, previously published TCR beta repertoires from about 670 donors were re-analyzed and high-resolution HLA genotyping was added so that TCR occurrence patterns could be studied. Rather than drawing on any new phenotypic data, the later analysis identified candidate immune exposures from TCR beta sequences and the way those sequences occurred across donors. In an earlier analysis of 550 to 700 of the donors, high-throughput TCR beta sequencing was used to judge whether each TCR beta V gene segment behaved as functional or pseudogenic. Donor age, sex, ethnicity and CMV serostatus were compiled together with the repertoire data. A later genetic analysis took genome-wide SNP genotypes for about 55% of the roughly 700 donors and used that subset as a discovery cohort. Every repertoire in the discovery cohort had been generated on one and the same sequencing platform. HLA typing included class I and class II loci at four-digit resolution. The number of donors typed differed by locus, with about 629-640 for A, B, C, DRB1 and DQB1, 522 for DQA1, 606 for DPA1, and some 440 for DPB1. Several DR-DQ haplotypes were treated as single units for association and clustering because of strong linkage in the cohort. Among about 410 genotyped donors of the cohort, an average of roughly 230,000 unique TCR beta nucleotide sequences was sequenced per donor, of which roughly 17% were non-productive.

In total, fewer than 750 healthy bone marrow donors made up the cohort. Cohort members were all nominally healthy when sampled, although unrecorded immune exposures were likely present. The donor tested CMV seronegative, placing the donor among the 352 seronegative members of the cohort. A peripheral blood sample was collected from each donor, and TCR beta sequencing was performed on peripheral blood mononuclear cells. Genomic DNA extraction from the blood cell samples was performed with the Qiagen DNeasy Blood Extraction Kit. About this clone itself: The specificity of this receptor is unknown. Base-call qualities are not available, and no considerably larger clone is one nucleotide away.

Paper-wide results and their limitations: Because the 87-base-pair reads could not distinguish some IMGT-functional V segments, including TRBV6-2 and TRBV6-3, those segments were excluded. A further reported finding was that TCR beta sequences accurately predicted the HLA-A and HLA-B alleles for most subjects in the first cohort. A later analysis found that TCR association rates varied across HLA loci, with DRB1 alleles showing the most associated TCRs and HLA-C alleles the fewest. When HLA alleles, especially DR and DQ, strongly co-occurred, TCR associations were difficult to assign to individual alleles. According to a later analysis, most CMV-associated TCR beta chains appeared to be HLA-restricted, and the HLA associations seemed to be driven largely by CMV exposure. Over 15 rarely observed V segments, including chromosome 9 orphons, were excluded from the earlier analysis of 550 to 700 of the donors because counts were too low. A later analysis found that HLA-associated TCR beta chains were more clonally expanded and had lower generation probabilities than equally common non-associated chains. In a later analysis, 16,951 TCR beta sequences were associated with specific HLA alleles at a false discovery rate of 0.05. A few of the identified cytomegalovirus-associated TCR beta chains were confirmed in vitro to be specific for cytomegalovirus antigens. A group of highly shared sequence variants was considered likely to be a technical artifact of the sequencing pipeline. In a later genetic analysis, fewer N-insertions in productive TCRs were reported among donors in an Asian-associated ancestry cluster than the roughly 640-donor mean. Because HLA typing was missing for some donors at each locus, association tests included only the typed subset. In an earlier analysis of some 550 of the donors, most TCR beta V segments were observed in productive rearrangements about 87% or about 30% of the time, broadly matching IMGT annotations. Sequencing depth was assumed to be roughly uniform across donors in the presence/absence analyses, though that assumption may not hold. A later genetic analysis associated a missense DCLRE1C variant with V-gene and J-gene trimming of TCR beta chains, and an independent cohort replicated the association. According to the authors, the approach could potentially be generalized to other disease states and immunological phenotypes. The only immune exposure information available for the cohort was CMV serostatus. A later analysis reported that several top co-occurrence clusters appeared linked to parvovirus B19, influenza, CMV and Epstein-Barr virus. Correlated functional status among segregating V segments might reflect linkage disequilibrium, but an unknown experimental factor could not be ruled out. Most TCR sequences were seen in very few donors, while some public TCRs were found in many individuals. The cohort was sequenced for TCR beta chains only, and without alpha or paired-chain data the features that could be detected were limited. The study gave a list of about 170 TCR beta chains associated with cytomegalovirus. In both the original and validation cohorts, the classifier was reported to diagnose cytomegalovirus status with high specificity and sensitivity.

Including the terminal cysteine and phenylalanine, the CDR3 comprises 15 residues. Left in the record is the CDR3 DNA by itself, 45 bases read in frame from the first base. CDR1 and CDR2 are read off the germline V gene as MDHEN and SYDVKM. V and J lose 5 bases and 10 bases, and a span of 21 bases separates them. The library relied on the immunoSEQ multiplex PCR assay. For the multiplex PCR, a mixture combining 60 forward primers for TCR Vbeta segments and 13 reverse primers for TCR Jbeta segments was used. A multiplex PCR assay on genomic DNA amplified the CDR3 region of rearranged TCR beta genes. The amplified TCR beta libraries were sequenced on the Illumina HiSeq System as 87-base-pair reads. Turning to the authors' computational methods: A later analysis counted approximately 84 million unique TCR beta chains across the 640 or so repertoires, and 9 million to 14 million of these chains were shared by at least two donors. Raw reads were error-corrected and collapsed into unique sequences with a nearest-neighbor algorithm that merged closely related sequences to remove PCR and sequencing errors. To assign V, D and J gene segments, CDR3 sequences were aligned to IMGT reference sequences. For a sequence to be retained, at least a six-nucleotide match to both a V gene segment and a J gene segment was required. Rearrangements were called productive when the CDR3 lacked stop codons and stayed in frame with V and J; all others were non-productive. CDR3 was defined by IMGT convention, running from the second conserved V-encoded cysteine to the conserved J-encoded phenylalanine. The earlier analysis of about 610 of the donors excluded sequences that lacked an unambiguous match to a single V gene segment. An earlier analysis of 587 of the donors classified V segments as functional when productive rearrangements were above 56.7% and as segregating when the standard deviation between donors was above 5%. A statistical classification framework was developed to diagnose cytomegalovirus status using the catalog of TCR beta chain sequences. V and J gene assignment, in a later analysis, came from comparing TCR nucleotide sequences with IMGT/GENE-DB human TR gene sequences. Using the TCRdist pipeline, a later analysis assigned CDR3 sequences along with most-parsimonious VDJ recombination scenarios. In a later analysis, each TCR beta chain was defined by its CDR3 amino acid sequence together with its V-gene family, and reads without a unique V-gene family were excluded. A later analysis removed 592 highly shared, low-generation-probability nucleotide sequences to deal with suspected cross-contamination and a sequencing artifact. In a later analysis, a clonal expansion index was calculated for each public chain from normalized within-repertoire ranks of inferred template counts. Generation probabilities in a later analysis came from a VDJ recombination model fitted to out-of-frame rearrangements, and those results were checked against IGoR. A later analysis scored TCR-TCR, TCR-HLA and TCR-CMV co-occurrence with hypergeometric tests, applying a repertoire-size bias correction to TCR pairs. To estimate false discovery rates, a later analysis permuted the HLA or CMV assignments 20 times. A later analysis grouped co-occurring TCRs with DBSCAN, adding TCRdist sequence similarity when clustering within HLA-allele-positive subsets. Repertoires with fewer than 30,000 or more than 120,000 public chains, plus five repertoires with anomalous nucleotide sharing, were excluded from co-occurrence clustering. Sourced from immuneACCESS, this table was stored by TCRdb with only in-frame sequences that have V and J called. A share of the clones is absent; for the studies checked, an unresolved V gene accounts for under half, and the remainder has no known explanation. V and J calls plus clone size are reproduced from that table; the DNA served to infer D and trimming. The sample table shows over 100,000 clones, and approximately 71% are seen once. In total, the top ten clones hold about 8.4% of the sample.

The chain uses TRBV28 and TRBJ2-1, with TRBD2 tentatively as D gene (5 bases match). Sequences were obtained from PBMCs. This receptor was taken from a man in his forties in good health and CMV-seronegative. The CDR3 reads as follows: CASSPVRDEYDEQFF. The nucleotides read TGTGCCAGCAGTCCGGTGAGGGATGAGTATGACGAGCAGTTCTTC.